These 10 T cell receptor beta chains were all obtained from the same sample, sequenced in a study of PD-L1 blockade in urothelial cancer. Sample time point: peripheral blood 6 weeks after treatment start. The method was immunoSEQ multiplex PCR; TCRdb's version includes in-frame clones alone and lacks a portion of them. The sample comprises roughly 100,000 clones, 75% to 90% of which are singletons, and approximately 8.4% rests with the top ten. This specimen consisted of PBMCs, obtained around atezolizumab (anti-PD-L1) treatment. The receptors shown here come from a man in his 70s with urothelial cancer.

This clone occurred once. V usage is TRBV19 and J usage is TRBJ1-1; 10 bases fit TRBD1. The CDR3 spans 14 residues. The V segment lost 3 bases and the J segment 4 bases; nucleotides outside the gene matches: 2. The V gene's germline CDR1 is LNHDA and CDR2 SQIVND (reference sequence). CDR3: CASSIRTGGTEAFF. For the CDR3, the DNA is TGTGCCAGTAGTATCCGGACAGGGGGCACTGAAGCTTTCTTT.

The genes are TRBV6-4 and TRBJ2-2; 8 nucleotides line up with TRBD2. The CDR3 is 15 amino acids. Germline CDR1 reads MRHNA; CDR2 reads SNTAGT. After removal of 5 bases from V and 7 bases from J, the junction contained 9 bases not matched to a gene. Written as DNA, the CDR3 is TGTGCCAGCAGTCTCGAAGGCAGCGGGGGCGGGGAGCTGTTTTTT. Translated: CASSLEGSGGGELFF.

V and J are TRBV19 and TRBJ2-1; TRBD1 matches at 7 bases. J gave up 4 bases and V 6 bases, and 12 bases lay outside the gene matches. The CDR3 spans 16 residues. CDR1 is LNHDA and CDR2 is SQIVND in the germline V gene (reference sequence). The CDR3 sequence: CASSPEGANIYNEQFF. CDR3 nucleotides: TGTGCCAGTAGCCCAGAGGGGGCAAATATATACAATGAGCAGTTCTTC. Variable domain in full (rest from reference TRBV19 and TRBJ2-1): DGGITQSPKYLFRKEGQNVTLSCEQNLNHDAMYWYRQDPGQGLRLIYYSQIVNDFQKGDIAEGYSVSREKKESFPLTVTSAQKNPTAFYLCASSPEGANIYNEQFFGPGTRLTVL.

For the CDR3, the DNA is TGTGCCAGCAGCTTCCCCGGGACAGGGGGCGGCTACGAGCAGTACTTC. It encodes CASSFPGTGGGYEQYF. The chain carries TRBV11-2 and TRBJ2-7; 12 bases map to TRBD1. The CDR3 loop spans 16 amino acids. J was trimmed by 3 bases and V by 3 bases; bases with no gene match: 6. Germline CDR1 is SGHAT and CDR2 is FQNNGV.

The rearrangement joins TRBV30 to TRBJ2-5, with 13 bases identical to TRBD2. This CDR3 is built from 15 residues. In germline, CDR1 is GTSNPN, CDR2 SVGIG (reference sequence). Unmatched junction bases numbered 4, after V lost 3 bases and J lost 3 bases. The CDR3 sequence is CAWSAGLAGEETQYF. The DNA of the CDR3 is TGTGCCTGGAGCGCAGGACTAGCGGGAGAAGAGACCCAGTACTTC.

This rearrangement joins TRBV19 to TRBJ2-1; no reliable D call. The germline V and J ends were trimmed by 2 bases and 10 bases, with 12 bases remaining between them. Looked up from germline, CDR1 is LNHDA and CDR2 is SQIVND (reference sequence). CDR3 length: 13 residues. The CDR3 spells CASSIFSLGEQFF. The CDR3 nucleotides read TGTGCCAGTAGTATATTTAGTCTAGGAGAGCAGTTCTTC.

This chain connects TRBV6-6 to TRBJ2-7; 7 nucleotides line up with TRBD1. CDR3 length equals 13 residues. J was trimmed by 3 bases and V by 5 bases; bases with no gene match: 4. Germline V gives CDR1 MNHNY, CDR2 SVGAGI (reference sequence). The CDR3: CASSRTGDYEQYF. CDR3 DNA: TGTGCCAGCAGTAGAACAGGGGACTACGAGCAGTACTTC.

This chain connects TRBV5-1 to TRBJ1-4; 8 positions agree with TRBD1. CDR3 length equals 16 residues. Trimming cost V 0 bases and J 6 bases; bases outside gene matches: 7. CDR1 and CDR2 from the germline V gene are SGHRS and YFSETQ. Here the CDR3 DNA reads TGCGCCAGCAGCTTGGCACAGGGGGGAACGGATGAAAAACTGTTTTTT. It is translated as CASSLAQGGTDEKLFF.

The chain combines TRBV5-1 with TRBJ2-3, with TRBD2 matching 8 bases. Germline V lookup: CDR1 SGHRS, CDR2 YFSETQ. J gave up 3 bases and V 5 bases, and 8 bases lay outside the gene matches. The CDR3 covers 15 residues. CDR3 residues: CASRFAGGPTDTQYF. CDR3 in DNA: TGCGCCAGCAGGTTTGCGGGGGGCCCAACAGATACGCAGTATTTT.

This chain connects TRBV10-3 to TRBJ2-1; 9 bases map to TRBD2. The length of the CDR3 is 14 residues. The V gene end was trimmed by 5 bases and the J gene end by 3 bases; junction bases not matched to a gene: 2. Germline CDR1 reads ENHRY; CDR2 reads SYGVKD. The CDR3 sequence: CAISSGGNYNEQFF. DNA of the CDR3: TGTGCCATCAGTAGCGGGGGGAACTACAATGAGCAGTTCTTC.